The 24 T cell receptor beta chains given below trace back to one sample, sequenced in a study of OX40 agonist ivuxolimab in advanced cancers. Library prep was done by the immunoSEQ multiplex PCR assay. Sourced from immuneACCESS, this table was stored by TCRdb with only in-frame sequences that have V and J called. A share of the clones is absent; for the studies checked, an unresolved V gene accounts for under half, and the remainder has no known explanation. A total of some 81,000 clones appear in this sample, 80% to 90% of them only once. 1.5% to 2.5% of the sample is taken by the ten largest. Sequenced material: CD4+ or CD8+ T cells sorted from blood, taken in a trial of the OX40 agonist ivuxolimab. These receptors originate from an adult with an advanced solid tumor such as melanoma, head and neck, liver or kidney cancer.

The chain links TRBV7-2 to TRBJ1-6; maybe TRBD1 (5 bases). The germline V and J ends were trimmed by 4 bases and 10 bases, with 14 bases remaining between them. The CDR3 runs to 14 residues. Germline V gives CDR1 SGHTA, CDR2 FQGNSA. CDR3 sequence: CASSSFRVSSPLHF. The CDR3 DNA reads TGTGCCAGCAGCTCGTTCAGGGTGAGCTCACCCCTCCACTTT. Looking up the rest from reference TRBV7-2 and TRBJ1-6 gives the full variable domain: GAGVSQSPSNKVTEKGKDVELRCDPISGHTALYWYRQSLGQGLEFLIYFQGNSAPDKSGLPSDRFSAERTGGSVSTLTIQRTQQEDSAVYLCASSSFRVSSPLHFGNGTRLTVT.

The rearrangement uses TRBV6-5 and TRBJ1-1; no definite D call. Per the germline V gene, CDR1 is MNHEY and CDR2 is SVGAGI. Trimming shortened V by 2 bases and J by 3 bases, and 13 bases separated the two germline ends. This CDR3 region has 15 residues. The CDR3 here is CASSYRRRVDTEAFF. The CDR3 DNA is TGTGCCAGCAGTTACAGGAGGCGGGTAGACACTGAAGCTTTCTTT.

The rearrangement joins TRBV5-1 to TRBJ1-2; D is ambiguous. The V and J ends lost 0 bases and 7 bases respectively, with 16 bases between them. Germline CDR1 reads SGHRS; CDR2 reads YFSETQ. The CDR3 covers 15 residues. CDR3 region: CASSLGVLNSGGYTF. The CDR3 nucleotides read TGCGCCAGCAGCTTGGGGGTATTAAATTCAGGTGGCTACACCTTC.

The V gene is TRBV29-1, the J gene TRBJ2-5; D possibly uses TRBD1 or TRBD2 (5 bases each). Trimming pared 3 bases from V and 2 bases from J, leaving 13 bases between. This CDR3 has 14 residues. Germline CDR1 is SQVTM and CDR2 is ANQGSEA. The CDR3 is CSVDEGLGQETQYF. As DNA, the CDR3 is TGCAGCGTTGATGAGGGGCTTGGGCAAGAGACCCAGTACTTC.

The V call is TRBV5-6, the J call TRBJ1-3; D is uncertain. CDR3 length equals 13 residues. CDR1 and CDR2 (germline): SGHDT, YYEEEE. Trimming left V 2 bases short and J 4 bases short, with 7 bases between. CDR3 nucleotide sequence: TGTGCCAGCAGCTTTTTCGGGGGAAACACCATATATTTT. It yields the protein CASSFFGGNTIYF.

This clone was recorded a few times. J is TRBJ2-6 and V is TRBV7-9, with TRBD2 matching 12 bases. Germline CDR1 reads SEHNR; CDR2 reads FQNEAQ (reference sequence). There are 18 residues in the CDR3. V trimming: 5 bases; J trimming: 2 bases; junction bases outside the gene matches: 7. The CDR3 loop is CASSPPSGGVAGANVLTF. The CDR3 DNA is TGTGCCAGCAGCCCCCCTAGCGGGGGGGTGGCTGGGGCCAACGTCCTGACTTTC.

The chain links TRBV14 to TRBJ2-1; 7 bases are shared with TRBD1. Germline V gives CDR1 SGHDN, CDR2 FVKESK. The V and J ends lost 6 bases and 7 bases, in that order; junction bases with no gene match: 3. The length of the CDR3 is 12 residues. The CDR3 here is CASSRGRNEQFF. In nucleotides, the CDR3 is TGTGCCAGCAGTAGGGGGCGGAATGAGCAGTTCTTC.

The chain combines TRBV9 with TRBJ2-2; TRBD1 aligns across 11 bases. The CDR3 has 17 residues. The V and J ends lost 4 bases and 4 bases, in that order; junction bases with no gene match: 9. Germline CDR1 reads SGDLS; CDR2 reads YYNGEE. Here the CDR3 reads CASSLSGTGGSTGELFF. In DNA, the CDR3 is TGTGCCAGCAGCCTAAGCGGGACAGGGGGTTCCACCGGGGAGCTGTTTTTT.

This clone was counted a single time. The CDR3 here is CASTGERYEQYF. For the CDR3, the DNA is TGTGCCAGCACAGGGGAGAGGTACGAGCAGTACTTC. The chain uses TRBV28 and TRBJ2-7; tentatively, D is TRBD1 (6 bases). The germline CDR1 and CDR2 sequences are MDHEN and SYDVKM. V lost 7 bases, J lost 4 bases, and 11 bases lay in between. This CDR3 comprises 12 residues.

The V and J genes are TRBV5-6 and TRBJ2-7, with 7 bases aligning to TRBD1. Per the germline V gene, CDR1 is SGHDT and CDR2 is YYEEEE. The V and J ends lost 0 bases and 2 bases, in that order; junction bases with no gene match: 5. CDR3 length equals 15 residues. CDR3 region: CASSLALRGTYEQYF. CDR3 in DNA: TGTGCCAGCAGCTTGGCGCTCAGGGGGACCTACGAGCAGTACTTC.

Comment on this clone: An end of the junction differs from the germline gene, which may be a read error. The chain joins TRBV20-1 to TRBJ1-2; unclear D gene. The CDR3 spans 11 residues. CDR1 is DFQATT and CDR2 is SNEGSKA in the germline V gene (reference sequence). This CDR3 reads CSASAGYGHTF. The CDR3 coding sequence is TGCAGTGCTAGTGCTGGTTATGGCCACACCTTC.

This chain uses TRBV29-1 with TRBJ1-2; D gene unclear. Germline lookup yields CDR1 SQVTM and CDR2 ANQGSEA. V was pared by 0 bases and J by 1 base, with 12 bases between. The CDR3 covers 15 residues. DNA for the CDR3: TGCAGCGTTGAAGATCGGAAGAGTGGTAACTATGGCTACACCTTC. It codes for CSVEDRKSGNYGYTF.

The V and J genes are TRBV28 and TRBJ1-2, with 8 bases fitting TRBD1. Germline trimming cut 6 bases from V and 5 bases from J; bases unmatched to any gene: 5. The germline V gene has CDR1 MDHEN and CDR2 SYDVKM. This CDR3 is 13 amino acids long. The CDR3 coding sequence is TGTGCCAGCAGGATCACAGGGGGGTATGGCTACACCTTC. Amino acids: CASRITGGYGYTF.

The CDR3 DNA is TGTGCCAGCAGTCTATACAGTTTAGGGGGTGAGACTGAAGCTTTCTTT. This gives the protein CASSLYSLGGETEAFF. This sequence joins TRBV28 and TRBJ1-1, with D possibly matching TRBD1 (6 bases). Trimming took off 5 bases at V and 5 bases at J, with 21 bases between the two ends. The CDR3 has 16 residues. Germline loops: CDR1 MDHEN, CDR2 SYDVKM.

The V and J genes are TRBV19 and TRBJ1-5; D is unclear. The length of the CDR3 is 15 residues. The V end lost 2 bases, the J end lost 7 bases, and 15 bases lay between the germline ends. Germline CDR1 reads LNHDA; CDR2 reads SQIVND (reference sequence). This CDR3 reads CASSIIPTPWQPQHF. In DNA form, the CDR3 reads TGTGCCAGTAGTATAATCCCTACTCCTTGGCAGCCCCAGCATTTT. Full variable domain (outside the CDR3, taken from reference TRBV19 and TRBJ1-5): DGGITQSPKYLFRKEGQNVTLSCEQNLNHDAMYWYRQDPGQGLRLIYYSQIVNDFQKGDIAEGYSVSREKKESFPLTVTSAQKNPTAFYLCASSIIPTPWQPQHFGDGTRLSIL.

The chain uses TRBV9 and TRBJ2-3; D is uncertain. Trimming shortened V by 0 bases and J by 6 bases, and 11 bases separated the two germline ends. Germline CDR1 reads SGDLS; CDR2 reads YYNGEE. The CDR3 is 14 amino acids. The CDR3 region has the DNA TGTGCCAGCAGCGTAGCTGGGTCGGACGATACGCAGTATTTT. Protein: CASSVAGSDDTQYF.

The chain links TRBV6-1 to TRBJ2-3; 8 nucleotides line up with TRBD2. CDR3 length: 14 amino acids. Trimming at V came to 6 bases and at J to 2 bases, leaving 4 bases not matched to a gene. Germline assignment: CDR1 MNHNS and CDR2 SASEGT. CDR3 DNA: TGTGCCAGCAGCCGGGGGGGCGACACAGATACGCAGTATTTT. Protein sequence: CASSRGGDTDTQYF.

This chain links TRBV30 with TRBJ1-2; unclear D gene. The CDR3 consists of 13 residues. The V gene's germline CDR1 is GTSNPN and CDR2 SVGIG (reference sequence). V was pared by 0 bases and J by 8 bases, with 13 bases between. The CDR3 region is CAWSVERATGYTF. The CDR3 DNA is TGTGCCTGGAGTGTGGAGAGGGCCACCGGCTACACCTTC.

This chain uses TRBV11-2 with TRBJ1-1, with D maybe TRBD1 (6 bases). Trimming shortened V by 4 bases and J by 2 bases, and 20 bases separated the two germline ends. Per germline, CDR1 SGHAT and CDR2 FQNNGV. This CDR3 contains 17 residues. For the CDR3, the DNA is TGTGCCAGCAGCTCTCTCCTCTACCGGACAGCCAACACTGAAGCTTTCTTT. This sequence encodes CASSSLLYRTANTEAFF. Based on the CDR3 plus reference TRBV11-2 and TRBJ1-1, the full variable domain is EAGVAQSPRYKIIEKRQSVAFWCNPISGHATLYWYQQILGQGPKLLIQFQNNGVVDDSQLPKDRFSAERLKGVDSTLKIQPAKLEDSAVYLCASSSLLYRTANTEAFFGQGTRLTVV.

The chain combines TRBV7-3 with TRBJ2-2, with TRBD1 matching over 9 bases. Looked up from germline, CDR1 is SGHTA and CDR2 is FQGTGA. This CDR3 is 17 amino acids long. The V segment lost 0 bases and the J segment 1 base; nucleotides outside the gene matches: 3. This CDR3 is CASSLTGQGVNTGELFF. CDR3 coding DNA: TGTGCCAGCAGCTTAACGGGACAGGGAGTGAACACCGGGGAGCTGTTTTTT.

The chain has TRBV7-2 and TRBJ2-5; 10 bases match TRBD2. V trimming: 0 bases; J trimming: 4 bases; junction bases outside the gene matches: 11. The germline gives CDR1 SGHTA, CDR2 FQGNSA. The CDR3 spans 18 residues. The CDR3 sequence: CASSLAYSGGAGLETQYF. CDR3 DNA: TGTGCCAGCAGCTTAGCGTACAGCGGGGGGGCCGGGTTAGAGACCCAGTACTTC.

By share, this clone ranks as medium-sized. The chain joins TRBV19 to TRBJ2-1; possibly TRBD1 for D (5 bases). The germline gives CDR1 LNHDA, CDR2 SQIVND (reference sequence). Deletions cut 2 bases from V and 7 bases from J, with 15 bases between. This CDR3 region has 15 residues. Here the CDR3 reads CASSISVQGRNEQFF. CDR3 coding DNA: TGTGCCAGTAGTATATCGGTGCAGGGTAGGAATGAGCAGTTCTTC.

The rearrangement links TRBV2 to TRBJ1-2; TRBD1 matches at 8 bases. Germline CDR1 SNHLY, CDR2 FYNNEI. After removal of 6 bases from V and 3 bases from J, the junction contained 9 bases not matched to a gene. CDR3 length equals 15 residues. This CDR3 is CASRADRGRYYGYTF. CDR3 nucleotides: TGTGCCAGCAGAGCCGACAGGGGCCGCTACTATGGCTACACCTTC. The whole variable domain, filled in from reference TRBV2 and TRBJ1-2, reads EPEVTQTPSHQVTQMGQEVILRCVPISNHLYFYWYRQILGQKVEFLVSFYNNEISEKSEIFDDQFSVERPDGSNFTLKIRSTKLEDSAMYFCASRADRGRYYGYTFGSGTRLTVV.

The chain links TRBV4-2 to TRBJ2-1, with D unresolved. The ends were cut back, 3 bases at V and 5 bases at J, with 11 bases in the middle. The CDR3 is 14 amino acids. Germline V gene data show CDR1 as LGHNA and CDR2 as YNFKEQ. CDR3 protein: CASSHLGQDNEQFF. The CDR3 DNA is TGTGCCAGCAGCCATCTCGGGCAGGACAATGAGCAGTTCTTC.